This entry lists 23 T cell receptor beta chains sequenced from one sample in a study of Graves' ophthalmopathy and Graves' hyperthyroidism. RNA served as the template for amplifying TCR beta CDR3 regions. Second-round multiplex PCR came after first-round RT-PCR with HTBI primers. TCRdb called the multiplex PCR reads again in MiXCR, with one record for every CDR3 protein. The sample consists of around 1,000,000 distinct CDR3 sequences, 35% to 45% of them appearing once. The sample comprised peripheral blood or thyroid tissue (not recorded which). The receptors derive from an adult man with Graves' hyperthyroidism.

This clonotype was counted many times. This chain uses TRBV7-2 with TRBJ1-2; 8 bases are a match to TRBD1. This CDR3 contains 15 residues. CDR1 is SGHTA, CDR2 FQGNSA, per germline. Unmatched junction bases numbered 7, after V lost 1 base and J lost 6 bases. The CDR3 region has the DNA TGTGCCAGCAGCTTAGTACGACAGGGGAAGCATGGCTACACCTTC. It is translated as CASSLVRQGKHGYTF. The complete variable domain, with remaining parts taken from reference TRBV7-2 and TRBJ1-2, reads GAGVSQSPSNKVTEKGKDVELRCDPISGHTALYWYRQSLGQGLEFLIYFQGNSAPDKSGLPSDRFSAERTGGSVSTLTIQRTQQEDSAVYLCASSLVRQGKHGYTFGSGTRLTVV.

The chain is built from TRBV24-1 and TRBJ1-6; D might be TRBD1 (5 bases). Trimming pared 11 bases from V and 14 bases from J, leaving 30 bases between. Germline V gene lookup returns CDR1 KGHDR and CDR2 SFDVKD. This CDR3 contains 16 residues. The CDR3 reads CASRNGAEEVFFALHF. Written as DNA, the CDR3 is TGTGCCAGCAGAAATGGGGCAGAGGAGGTTTTTTTCGCCCTCCACTTT.

This chain uses TRBV20-1 with TRBJ2-7; the D gene is possibly TRBD2 (5 bases). The CDR3 covers 10 residues. Germline-derived CDR1 and CDR2 are DFQATT and SNEGSKA (reference sequence). The V and J ends lost 4 bases and 4 bases respectively, with 5 bases between them. CDR3 in amino acids: CSATGYEQYF. Here the CDR3 DNA reads TGCAGTGCTACGGGGTACGAGCAGTACTTC.

A few counts support this clonotype. The chain uses TRBV3-1 and TRBJ2-5; D remains unclear. The ends were cut back, 3 bases at V and 1 base at J, with 12 bases in the middle. Germline CDR1 reads LGHDT; CDR2 reads YNNKEL (reference sequence). The CDR3 has 15 amino acids. CDR3 sequence reads: CASSQMTGRQETQYF. As DNA, the CDR3 is TGTGCCAGCAGCCAGATGACCGGGCGCCAAGAGACCCAGTACTTC.

Ten or more counts support this clonotype. The chain employs TRBV19 and TRBJ2-2, with 13 nucleotides matching TRBD2. The CDR3 totals 17 residues. After removal of 6 bases from V and 4 bases from J, the junction contained 8 bases not matched to a gene. The germline V gene has CDR1 LNHDA and CDR2 SQIVND (reference sequence). CDR3 nucleotides: TGTGCCAGTAGCGATGGACTAGCGGGAGTCGGCACCGGGGAGCTGTTTTTT. Amino acids: CASSDGLAGVGTGELFF.

The rearrangement uses TRBV5-4 and TRBJ1-2; no clear D gene. Germline values: CDR1 SGHNT, CDR2 YYREEE (reference sequence). The CDR3 runs to 14 residues. V was shortened by 1 base and J by 4 bases, with 11 bases between the two germline ends. As DNA, the CDR3 is TGTGCCAGCAGCTTGACAGCGTCCCCCTATGGCTACACCTTC. This gives the protein CASSLTASPYGYTF.

The CDR3, as DNA: TGTGCCAGCAGCGTAGGAGGGGGTACTGAAGAGACCCAGTACTTC. This gives the protein CASSVGGGTEETQYF. V gene TRBV9 combines with J gene TRBJ2-5; a weak D match, TRBD1 (6 bases). Per the germline V gene, CDR1 is SGDLS and CDR2 is YYNGEE. The CDR3 is 15 amino acids. The V end lost 0 bases, the J end lost 3 bases, and 12 bases lay between the germline ends. Combining the CDR3 with reference TRBV9 and TRBJ2-5 gives the whole variable domain DSGVTQTPKHLITATGQRVTLRCSPRSGDLSVYWYQQSLDQGLQFLIQYYNGEERAKGNILERFSAQQFPDLHSELNLSSLELGDSALYFCASSVGGGTEETQYFGPGTRLLVL.

This clonotype showed up many times. The chain recombines TRBV7-8 with TRBJ2-7; D perhaps matches TRBD1 (5 bases). Between the trimmed V and J ends, which lost 3 bases and 3 bases, there was a span of 9 bases. Germline V gene data show CDR1 as SGHVS and CDR2 as FQNEAQ. This CDR3 is built from 13 residues. The CDR3 DNA sequence: TGTGCCAGCAGCTTGGGGCAATTCTACGAGCAGTACTTC. Amino acid sequence: CASSLGQFYEQYF.

The V and J genes are TRBV12-3 or TRBV12-4 and TRBJ1-3, with D unclear. Between the trimmed V and J ends, which lost 3 bases and 9 bases, there was a span of 21 bases. CDR3 length equals 16 residues. In DNA form, the CDR3 reads TGTGCCAGCAGTTTTGGAGGGTCCCCCTTTGGTGGCACCATATATTTT. Protein: CASSFGGSPFGGTIYF.

This clonotype was counted a few times. The chain links TRBV28 to TRBJ2-2, with TRBD1 identical over 12 bases. The CDR3 sequence is 16 residues long. Trimming removed 6 bases from V and 5 bases from J; junction bases left unmatched: 7. The germline CDR1 and CDR2 sequences are MDHEN and SYDVKM. The CDR3 region has the DNA TGTGCCAGCAGATCGCCGGGACAGGGGGCTACCGGGGAGCTGTTTTTT. Amino acids: CASRSPGQGATGELFF.

The count of this clonotype is one. The chain couples TRBV12-3 or TRBV12-4 to TRBJ2-7; the D call may be TRBD1 or TRBD2 (5 bases each). V was pared by 4 bases and J by 7 bases, with 20 bases between. The CDR3 spans 15 residues. The CDR3 is CASSYSFGTSEEQYF. The CDR3 coding sequence is TGTGCCAGCAGTTACTCGTTTGGGACCTCCGAGGAGCAGTACTTC.

This clonotype appeared many times. The rearrangement links TRBV6-5 to TRBJ1-2, with 8 positions matching TRBD1. J was trimmed by 8 bases and V by 7 bases; bases with no gene match: 9. Germline assignment: CDR1 MNHEY and CDR2 SVGAGI. The CDR3 runs 13 residues. As DNA, the CDR3 is TGTGCCAGCAAGGACAGGGACGGATCAGGCTACACCTTC. It translates to CASKDRDGSGYTF.

About this clonotype itself: The CDR3 ends on some other residue instead of the conserved phenylalanine or tryptophan, so this is likely a read error. No DNA is shown, since the ends of the CDR3 on it are uncertain; the CDR3 is the one TCRdb lists. The gene calls are TRBV4-3 and TRBJ2-1; the D call TRBD2 from the table was never checked on the DNA. 14 amino acids form the CDR3, both terminal residues included. Germline values: CDR1 LGHNA, CDR2 YSLEER. CDR3 region: CASSQEWIGGPSNT.

The table lists this clonotype with a few counts. J is TRBJ1-3 and V is TRBV24-1, with no clear D. There are 14 residues in the CDR3. The germline V and J ends were trimmed by 4 bases and 0 bases, with 6 bases remaining between them. Germline V gene sequence: CDR1 KGHDR, CDR2 SFDVKD. CDR3: CATSDTRSGNTIYF. CDR3 in DNA: TGTGCCACCAGTGACACCCGCTCTGGAAACACCATATATTTT.

In the case of this clonotype: This may stem from a read error, because a much larger clone lies one nucleotide away. The chain joins TRBV7-2 to TRBJ2-7; D remains unclear. Germline loops: CDR1 SGHTA, CDR2 FQGNSA. Trimming removed 1 base from V and 3 bases from J, with 19 bases in between. The CDR3 extends over 17 amino acids. CDR3 in amino acids: CTSSLGQSRRQNYEQYF. Here the CDR3 DNA reads TGTACCAGCAGCTTAGGGCAGTCCAGAAGGCAAAACTACGAGCAGTACTTC. The whole variable domain, remainder taken from reference TRBV7-2 and TRBJ2-7, is GAGVSQSPSNKVTEKGKDVELRCDPISGHTALYWYRQSLGQGLEFLIYFQGNSAPDKSGLPSDRFSAERTGGSVSTLTIQRTQQEDSAVYLCTSSLGQSRRQNYEQYFGPGTRLTVT.

This clonotype came up many times. The chain carries TRBV7-8 and TRBJ2-7; the match to TRBD1 covers 7 bases. J lost 6 bases, V lost 2 bases, and 10 bases had no gene match. Per germline, CDR1 SGHVS and CDR2 FQNEAQ. The CDR3 has 15 amino acids. The CDR3 DNA sequence: TGTGCCAGCAGCTTAACGGGACAGCTGGTGGGCGAGCAGTACTTC. It is translated as CASSLTGQLVGEQYF. Using reference TRBV7-8 and TRBJ2-7 for the parts outside the CDR3, the full variable domain is GAGVSQSPRYKVAKRGQDVALRCDPISGHVSLFWYQQALGQGPEFLTYFQNEAQLDKSGLPSDRFFAERPEGSVSTLKIQRTQQEDSAVYLCASSLTGQLVGEQYFGPGTRLTVT.

This clonotype was counted many times. V is TRBV12-3 or TRBV12-4 and J is TRBJ2-5, with 9 nucleotides matching TRBD2. J was trimmed by 1 base and V by 4 bases; bases with no gene match: 10. The CDR3 loop spans 17 amino acids. DNA for the CDR3: TGTGCCAGCAGTTCTCTTATAGCGCGGGAGGGCCAAGAGACCCAGTACTTC. Amino acid sequence: CASSSLIAREGQETQYF.

Concerning this clonotype: A much larger clone differs by one base, so this may be a read error. This likely comes from a read error, as the CDR3 has no conserved phenylalanine or tryptophan at its end. The rearrangement joins TRBV12-3 or TRBV12-4 to TRBJ1-6; no definite D call. Trimming pared 3 bases from V and 10 bases from J, leaving 16 bases between. This CDR3 is built from 15 residues. The CDR3 coding sequence is TGTGCCAGCAGTTTTTCCCCCGCGGGGAGCTCACCCCTCCACCTT. Translating it yields CASSFSPAGSSPLHL.

This clonotype has a count of ten or more. The chain uses TRBV5-1 and TRBJ1-1; D perhaps matches TRBD1 (6 bases). The CDR3 covers 14 residues. Trimming pared 4 bases from V and 2 bases from J, leaving 12 bases between. In germline, CDR1 is SGHRS, CDR2 YFSETQ. In nucleotides, the CDR3 is TGCGCCAGCAGCGCGAGGACAGTCAACACTGAAGCTTTCTTT. It yields the protein CASSARTVNTEAFF.

This clonotype was recorded at least ten times. This chain connects TRBV7-8 to TRBJ1-3, with D perhaps matching TRBD1 (6 bases). The CDR3 covers 14 residues. The V end was cut by 6 bases, the J end by 0 bases, with 9 bases between. Germline-derived CDR1 and CDR2 are SGHVS and FQNEAQ. CDR3 protein: CASRIGGSGNTIYF. The DNA of the CDR3 is TGTGCCAGCAGGATAGGGGGCTCTGGAAACACCATATATTTT.

This clonotype was seen many times. The genes are TRBV2 and TRBJ1-2, with D uncertain. V was clipped by 4 bases and J by 0 bases, with 6 bases between them. This CDR3 comprises 13 residues. CDR1 is SNHLY, CDR2 FYNNEI, per germline. The CDR3: CASSVGANYGYTF. The CDR3 DNA sequence: TGTGCCAGCAGTGTAGGTGCTAACTATGGCTACACCTTC.

A few counts support this clonotype. The J gene is TRBJ2-2, the V gene TRBV19, with no clear D. The V gene lost 6 bases and the J gene lost 6 bases, with 14 bases spanning the gap. This CDR3 region has 14 residues. CDR1 and CDR2 from the germline V gene are LNHDA and SQIVND (reference sequence). CDR3 bases: TGTGCCAGTAGCCCCGAGGAATGGGCCGGGGAGCTGTTTTTT. Protein product: CASSPEEWAGELFF. Full variable domain (remainder filled in from reference TRBV19 and TRBJ2-2): DGGITQSPKYLFRKEGQNVTLSCEQNLNHDAMYWYRQDPGQGLRLIYYSQIVNDFQKGDIAEGYSVSREKKESFPLTVTSAQKNPTAFYLCASSPEEWAGELFFGEGSRLTVL.

The V gene is TRBV25-1, the J gene TRBJ1-1; 9 bases are shared with TRBD1. Looked up from germline, CDR1 is MGHDK and CDR2 is SYGVNS. J gave up 3 bases and V 3 bases, and 5 bases lay outside the gene matches. There are 15 residues in the CDR3. The CDR3 loop reads CASSDLGQGDTEAFF. The DNA for the CDR3 is TGTGCCAGCAGTGACTTGGGACAGGGCGACACTGAAGCTTTCTTT.